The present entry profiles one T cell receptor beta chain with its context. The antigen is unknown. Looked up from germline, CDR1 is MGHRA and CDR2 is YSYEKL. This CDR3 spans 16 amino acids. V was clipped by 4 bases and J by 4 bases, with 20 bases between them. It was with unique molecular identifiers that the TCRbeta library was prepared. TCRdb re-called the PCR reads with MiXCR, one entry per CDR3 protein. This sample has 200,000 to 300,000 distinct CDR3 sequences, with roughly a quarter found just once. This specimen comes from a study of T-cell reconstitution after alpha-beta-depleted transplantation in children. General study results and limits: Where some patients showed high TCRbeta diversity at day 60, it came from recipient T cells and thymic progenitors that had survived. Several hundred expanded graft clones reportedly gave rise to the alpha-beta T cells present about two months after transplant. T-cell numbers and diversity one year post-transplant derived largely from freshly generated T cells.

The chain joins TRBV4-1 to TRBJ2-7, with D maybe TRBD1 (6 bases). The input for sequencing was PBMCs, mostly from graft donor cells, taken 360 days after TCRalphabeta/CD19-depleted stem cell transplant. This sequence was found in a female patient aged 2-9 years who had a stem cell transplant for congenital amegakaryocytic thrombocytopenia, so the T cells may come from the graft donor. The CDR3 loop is CASSPESAGALYEQYF. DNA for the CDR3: TGCGCCAGCAGCCCTGAGTCGGCAGGGGCTTTATACGAGCAGTACTTC.